This TCR beta chain emerged from a study of regulatory T cells in long-lasting Graves disease. Building of the TCR beta libraries involved iRepertoire HTBI primers and Arm-PCR of CDR3 regions. TCRdb passed the multiplex PCR reads through MiXCR, listing each CDR3 protein once. The sample includes around 400,000 distinct CDR3 sequences, about 15% of them seen just once. CDR1 is DFQATT, CDR2 SNEGSKA, per germline (reference sequence). The CDR3 runs 14 residues. V lost 0 bases and J 4 bases, leaving 12 bases between the germline ends. The time point was: newly diagnosed GD, antithyroid drugs for less than 3 months. PBMC RNA served as the TCR library source. Patient provenance is recorded as an endocrinology department in Xi'an, China. Overall study results and limits: The study found TRBV28, TRBJ1-2 and TRBJ2-5 favored in persistent disease.

This clonotype was recorded many times. The antigen is unknown. The sample was also reused in another study, on T cells in Graves' hyperthyroidism and ophthalmopathy. That source reports: An absence of ophthalmopathy progression within 18 months meant stable Graves' hyperthyroidism.

The TCR originated in a woman between 40 and 55 years old with Graves disease. The chain has TRBV20-1 and TRBJ1-1; D is undetermined. Material: peripheral blood mononuclear cells (PBMCs), obtained at new diagnosis, from a patient treated with antithyroid drugs. The CDR3 DNA reads TGCAGTGCTAGAGATCGGGTGAAAAGCACTGAAGCTTTCTTT. This codes for CSARDRVKSTEAFF.